Sequencing of this TCR beta chain was carried out in a study of cytomegalovirus exposure and HLA in healthy donors. This clone was detected once. Antigen: not known. Whole-study results and caveats: Likely technical artifact: a cluster of highly shared sequence variants. Within an earlier analysis, most TCR beta V segments proved productive either about 90% or about 30% of the time.

This CDR3 contains 14 residues. Trimming pared 4 bases from V and 0 bases from J, leaving 10 bases between. The germline gives CDR1 SGHVS, CDR2 FNYEAQ. PCR employed 60 Vbeta and 13 Jbeta primers. Profiled with immunoSEQ multiplex PCR; TCRdb holds only in-frame clones, not every one. The sample lists some 85,000 clones, approximately 84% seen once, with roughly 2% in the top ten. This chain uses TRBV7-6 with TRBJ2-7; perhaps TRBD2 as D (5 bases). The receptor comes from a man between 18 and 29 years old in good health and CMV-seronegative. Sequencing input: PBMCs. CDR3 region: CASSWKRSSYEQYF. CDR3 nucleotides: TGTGCCAGCAGCTGGAAGCGGAGCTCCTACGAGCAGTACTTC.